This T cell receptor beta chain appears in the sequencing data of a study of OX40 agonist ivuxolimab in advanced cancers. Study details: Every 2 weeks, ivuxolimab was infused into the patients intravenously at between 0.01 and 10 mg/kg. Broader study findings: The expanded peripheral T cells' antigen specificity was not determined.

About this clone: Its target is unknown.

The CDR3 extends over 13 amino acids. Trimming pared 4 bases from V and 3 bases from J, leaving 7 bases between. Germline CDR1 is SGHTA and CDR2 is FQGTGA. No patient had autoimmune disease or received systemic immunosuppression. Assay used: immunoSEQ multiplex PCR; TCRdb lists only in-frame clones, some missing. The sample has tens of thousands of clones, roughly 85% seen once. The source material was CD4+ or CD8+ T cells sorted from blood, sampled in a trial of the OX40 agonist ivuxolimab. This receptor was obtained from an adult with an advanced solid tumor such as melanoma, head and neck, liver or kidney cancer. This chain joins TRBV7-3 and TRBJ1-3; D remains ambiguous. This CDR3 is CASSSRHGNTIYF. The CDR3 bases are TGTGCCAGCAGCTCGAGACATGGAAACACCATATATTTT.